This TCR beta chain was sequenced during a study of blood T cell repertoires in COVID-19. TCRdb keeps only in-frame clones here, not all; method: immunoSEQ multiplex PCR. The table has over 150,000 clones, around 85% seen once. CDR3 size: 14 residues. Trimming took off 2 bases at V and 0 bases at J, with 5 bases between the two ends. The germline V gene encodes CDR1 SGHTA and CDR2 FQGTGA. The chain links TRBV7-3 to TRBJ2-1; D gene uncertain. The sequenced sample consisted of peripheral blood. The receptor comes from a woman in her sixties with acute or convalescent COVID-19. CDR3 region: CASSLLGSYNEQFF. The CDR3 DNA reads as TGTGCCAGCAGCTTACTCGGCTCCTACAATGAGCAGTTCTTC.